This T cell receptor beta chain was profiled in a study of shared clonotypes between healthy human individuals. The CDR3 has 15 residues. CDR1 is MNHEY and CDR2 is SVGAGI in the germline V gene. The V segment lost 6 bases and the J segment 4 bases; nucleotides outside the gene matches: 4. The assay was run at deep level. Measured with immunoSEQ multiplex PCR; TCRdb has only the in-frame clones, and not every one. Of some 380,000 clones listed, roughly 96% are singletons. Regarding this clone: Its antigen is currently unknown.

Study-wide results and limits: Generally, naive subsets (rather than memory subsets) showed larger estimated richness. The sharing of 4% to 5.5% of naive CD4 clonotypes was seen across several donors.

Input material: memory CD8+ T cells sorted from blood. Noted subset: CD45RO+ cells pooled with CCR7-negative TemRA cells. This rearrangement joins TRBV6-5 to TRBJ2-7, with 15 bases fitting TRBD2. The sequence was collected from a man between 25 and 39 years old in good health. The CDR3: CASRRGTSGRYEQYF. CDR3 nucleotides: TGTGCCAGCAGACGTGGGACTAGCGGGAGGTACGAGCAGTACTTC.